Listed here are 25 T cell receptor beta chains from one sample, sequenced in a study of T-cell memory formation after mild COVID-19. TCRdb reprocessed the 5' RACE reads via MiXCR and lists one record per CDR3 protein. Of some 410,000 distinct CDR3 sequences in the sample, about 25% were seen once. Sequencing was carried out using PBMCs or a T cell subset sorted from them (not recorded which). The receptors here all came from an adult woman who had mild COVID-19 (a few samples of this study predate the infection). Cell type and time point are not known.

The V and J genes are TRBV7-3 and TRBJ2-2; weak D call: TRBD1 (5 bases). CDR1 SGHTA and CDR2 FQGTGA come from the germline V gene. This CDR3 is built from 13 residues. V gave up 4 bases and J gave up 5 bases, with 8 bases separating them. CDR3 sequence reads: CASSSDRTGELFF. CDR3 DNA sequence: TGTGCCAGCAGCTCCGACAGAACCGGGGAGCTGTTTTTT.

The rearrangement links TRBV7-3 to TRBJ1-1, with D maybe TRBD1 (6 bases). Trimming left V 0 bases short and J 1 base short, with 9 bases between. The CDR3 runs to 15 residues. Germline CDR1 is SGHTA and CDR2 is FQGTGA. CDR3 coding DNA: TGTGCCAGCAGCTTAACCACAGGGAGGAACACTGAAGCTTTCTTT. Encoded protein: CASSLTTGRNTEAFF.

This clonotype has only a few counts. The rearrangement links TRBV7-9 to TRBJ2-3; D may match TRBD1 or TRBD2 (6 bases each). CDR1 is SEHNR, CDR2 FQNEAQ, per germline (reference sequence). The CDR3 is made up of 13 amino acids. The V and J ends lost 3 bases and 6 bases respectively, with 10 bases between them. This CDR3 reads CASSFGGWDTQYF. CDR3 coding DNA: TGTGCCAGCAGCTTCGGGGGCTGGGATACGCAGTATTTT.

The CDR3 nucleotides read TGTGCCGGGGCTAGCTTCCTGAATGAGTACTTCTTC. Amino acid sequence: CAGASFLNEYFF. The gene calls are TRBV6-1 and TRBJ2-1; D is perhaps TRBD1 or TRBD2 (5 bases each). Germline V gene sequence: CDR1 MNHNS, CDR2 SASEGT. This CDR3 is 12 amino acids long. Trimming cost V 11 bases and J 16 bases, with 24 bases left between them.

The chain has TRBV25-1 and TRBJ1-1; 7 bases line up with TRBD1. Per germline, CDR1 MGHDK and CDR2 SYGVNS. V was pared by 2 bases and J by 4 bases, with 4 bases of the junction left unmatched. The CDR3 covers 14 residues. Here the CDR3 reads CASSEPGQPTEAFF. The CDR3 nucleotides are TGTGCCAGCAGTGAACCGGGACAGCCCACTGAAGCTTTCTTT.

The chain employs TRBV7-3 and TRBJ2-6, with a possible D match to TRBD1 (5 bases). This CDR3 is 17 amino acids long. Trimming took 2 bases from V and 2 from J, leaving 13 bases between them. Germline assignment: CDR1 SGHTA and CDR2 FQGTGA. This CDR3 reads CASSLQGFIPGANVLTF. The CDR3 nucleotides read TGTGCCAGCAGCTTACAGGGTTTTATCCCTGGGGCCAACGTCCTGACTTTC.

V usage is TRBV5-4 and J usage is TRBJ2-7; D call uncertain. Germline CDR1 SGHNT, CDR2 YYREEE (reference sequence). Trimming shortened V by 5 bases and J by 2 bases, and 11 bases separated the two germline ends. This CDR3 contains 13 residues. The CDR3 here is CASSEGNTYEQYF. The CDR3 DNA is TGTGCCAGCAGTGAAGGGAATACCTACGAGCAGTACTTC.

A remark on this clonotype: It is unclear where the CDR3 begins or ends on the DNA, so no DNA is shown, and the CDR3 is as TCRdb lists it. This chain uses TRBV7-9 with TRBJ2-7; no DNA check was done on the table's D call, TRBD1. Germline CDR1 SEHNR, CDR2 FQNEAQ (reference sequence). 16 amino acids form the CDR3, both terminal residues included. CDR3: CASSSSTGGASYEQYF.

This clonotype was found once. This chain links TRBV6-2 or TRBV6-3 with TRBJ2-2; 10 bases are a match to TRBD2. The CDR3 spans 15 residues. Germline loops: CDR1 MNHEY, CDR2 SVGEGT. V lost 5 bases and J lost 6; bases outside the gene matches: 6. CDR3 sequence reads: CASSASGRVAGELFF. CDR3 in DNA: TGTGCCAGCAGTGCTAGCGGGAGAGTAGCCGGGGAGCTGTTTTTT.

V usage is TRBV3-1 and J usage is TRBJ2-1; 8 bases agree with TRBD2. Losses at the gene ends were 4 bases for V and 5 bases for J; bases not matched to a gene: 10. CDR3 length: 16 amino acids. Germline V gene sequence: CDR1 LGHDT, CDR2 YNNKEL (reference sequence). DNA of the CDR3: TGTGCCAGCAGCCCTTTGGCGGGGGGTCGGAACAATGAGCAGTTCTTC. It codes for CASSPLAGGRNNEQFF.

This sequence joins TRBV5-5 and TRBJ2-1, with a tentative D call TRBD2 (6 bases). The CDR3 sequence is 17 residues long. Per the germline V gene, CDR1 is SGHKS and CDR2 is YYEKEE (reference sequence). V was clipped by 0 bases and J by 5 bases, with 18 bases between them. The CDR3 coding sequence is TGTGCCAGCAGCTTGGGACCGGGACTCCGTTTGGACAATGAGCAGTTCTTC. This codes for CASSLGPGLRLDNEQFF.

The gene calls are TRBV9 and TRBJ1-5, with 9 positions matching TRBD1. Germline V gene sequence: CDR1 SGDLS, CDR2 YYNGEE. With V trimmed by 4 bases and J by 7 bases, 9 bases remained unmatched. The CDR3 covers 15 residues. CDR3 sequence reads: CASSTGQGSGQPQHF. CDR3 sequence (DNA): TGTGCCAGCAGCACGGGACAGGGTTCGGGGCAGCCCCAGCATTTT.

The J gene is TRBJ2-7, the V gene TRBV6-5, with D unclear. The V and J ends lost 8 bases and 2 bases respectively, with 16 bases between them. This CDR3 has 14 residues. Germline CDR1 reads MNHEY; CDR2 reads SVGAGI. This CDR3 is CASVKAIGPYEQYF. For the CDR3, the DNA is TGTGCCAGCGTGAAGGCCATTGGACCCTACGAGCAGTACTTC.

The V gene is TRBV20-1, the J gene TRBJ2-1; the D gene is possibly TRBD2 (5 bases). The V end was cut by 7 bases, the J end by 6 bases, with 16 bases between. The CDR3 extends over 13 amino acids. CDR1 and CDR2 from the germline V gene are DFQATT and SNEGSKA (reference sequence). The CDR3 sequence is CSGVSGGINEQFF. The CDR3 coding sequence is TGCAGTGGTGTCAGCGGCGGAATCAATGAGCAGTTCTTC.

This clonotype was observed many times. The chain has TRBV7-9 and TRBJ2-1; a weak D match, TRBD1 (7 bases). Trimming left V 3 bases short and J 8 bases short, with 20 bases between. Germline CDR1 SEHNR, CDR2 FQNEAQ (reference sequence). The CDR3 has 16 amino acids. CDR3 amino acids: CASSFGRTGSRDEQFF. In DNA, the CDR3 is TGTGCCAGCAGCTTTGGGAGGACAGGTTCGAGGGATGAGCAGTTCTTC.

The CDR3 spells CASSPGTGNNEKLFF. CDR3 bases: TGCGCCAGCAGCCCGGGGACGGGTAATAATGAAAAACTGTTTTTT. The rearrangement links TRBV5-1 to TRBJ1-4, with D possibly being TRBD1 (5 bases). Trimming shortened V by 4 bases and J by 4 bases, and 14 bases separated the two germline ends. From germline, CDR1 is SGHRS and CDR2 YFSETQ. The CDR3 covers 15 residues.

In this sample, this clonotype turned up a few times. V gene TRBV5-6 combines with J gene TRBJ1-2, with 8 bases aligning to TRBD1. This CDR3 has 14 residues. Germline values: CDR1 SGHDT, CDR2 YYEEEE. Trimming cost V 4 bases and J 4 bases; bases outside gene matches: 6. The CDR3 reads CASSPGGAGYGYTF. The CDR3 DNA is TGTGCCAGCAGCCCAGGGGGCGCCGGCTATGGCTACACCTTC. The full variable domain, with the rest looked up from reference TRBV5-6 and TRBJ1-2, is DAGVTQSPTHLIKTRGQQVTLRCSPKSGHDTVSWYQQALGQGPQFIFQYYEEEERQRGNFPDRFSGHQFPNYSSELNVNALLLGDSALYLCASSPGGAGYGYTFGSGTRLTVV.

V and J are TRBV6-2 or TRBV6-3 and TRBJ2-7; 7 nucleotides match TRBD2. Trimming at V came to 6 bases and at J to 0 bases, leaving 14 bases not matched to a gene. Germline CDR1 is MNHEY and CDR2 is SVGEGT. The CDR3 runs to 17 residues. CDR3 bases: TGTGCCAGCAGCCCACTGGCCCTAGCGGTCCTCTCCTACGAGCAGTACTTC. Protein product: CASSPLALAVLSYEQYF.

The chain links TRBV6-2 or TRBV6-3 to TRBJ2-3, with TRBD2 matching over 13 bases. V lost 7 bases to trimming and J lost 4 bases; unmatched junction nucleotides: 8. Looked up from germline, CDR1 is MNHEY and CDR2 is SVGEGT. This CDR3 has 16 amino acids. CDR3 DNA: TGTGCCAGCACCCGGACTAGCGGGAGTCTCGCAGATACGCAGTATTTT. Amino acid sequence: CASTRTSGSLADTQYF.

V and J are TRBV5-1 and TRBJ1-1; 9 bases are a match to TRBD1. With 4 bases clipped from V and 1 base from J, the junction kept 5 bases outside the gene matches. This CDR3 spans 15 amino acids. Looked up from germline, CDR1 is SGHRS and CDR2 is YFSETQ. The CDR3 region is CASSTETGGNTEAFF. CDR3 DNA: TGCGCCAGCAGCACGGAGACAGGGGGGAACACTGAAGCTTTCTTT.

The V and J genes are TRBV2 and TRBJ1-3; the D gene is possibly TRBD1 (5 bases). Germline loops: CDR1 SNHLY, CDR2 FYNNEI. V was trimmed by 6 bases and J by 4 bases, leaving 13 bases between them. The CDR3 has 14 residues. The CDR3 sequence: CASRDSLLGNTIYF. In DNA, the CDR3 is TGTGCCAGCAGAGACAGTCTGTTAGGAAACACCATATATTTT.

V and J are TRBV20-1 and TRBJ1-6, with 8 bases aligning to TRBD1. After removal of 0 bases from V and 9 bases from J, the junction contained 7 bases not matched to a gene. This CDR3 contains 15 residues. CDR1 is DFQATT and CDR2 is SNEGSKA in the germline V gene (reference sequence). The CDR3 is CSARDWEDRVSPLHF. The DNA of the CDR3 is TGCAGTGCTAGAGATTGGGAGGACAGGGTTTCACCCCTCCACTTT.

This clonotype was seen a few times. This rearrangement joins TRBV3-1 to TRBJ2-3, with D tentatively TRBD1 (5 bases). V was cut by 4 bases and J by 6 bases, with 11 bases left in between. This CDR3 region has 13 residues. The germline V gene encodes CDR1 LGHDT and CDR2 YNNKEL (reference sequence). Here the CDR3 DNA reads TGTGCCAGCAGCCGAATGACAGCGGATACGCAGTATTTT. Residues: CASSRMTADTQYF.

This clonotype was observed a handful of times. This chain uses TRBV29-1 with TRBJ2-3, with 7 positions matching TRBD1. Germline CDR1 and CDR2: SQVTM and ANQGSEA. The CDR3 spans 13 residues. Trimming took 4 bases from V and 2 from J; bases not matched to a gene: 3. CDR3 DNA: TGCAGCGTTGTACAGGGGCCCACAGATACGCAGTATTTT. This translates into CSVVQGPTDTQYF.

The chain links TRBV6-1 to TRBJ2-3; 7 nucleotides line up with TRBD1. CDR3 size: 15 residues. Losses at the gene ends were 4 bases for V and 1 base for J; bases not matched to a gene: 5. The V gene's germline CDR1 is MNHNS and CDR2 SASEGT. CDR3 nucleotides: TGTGCCAGCAGTGGGTGGACAGGAGGCACAGATACGCAGTATTTT. It yields the protein CASSGWTGGTDTQYF.